These T cell receptor beta chains were read from a single sample in a study of response to subunit inactivated influenza vaccine. TCRdb re-called the RT-PCR reads through MiXCR, storing one row per CDR3 protein. The sample has some 500,000 distinct CDR3 sequences, about 25% seen once; the top ten hold under 2.5%. Sequencing used CD4+ T cells sorted from PBMCs, obtained 4 to 6 days after vaccination. The receptors stem from a man between 45 and 60 years old who received an inactivated influenza vaccine. The CDR3 runs from the conserved cysteine through the conserved F or W. D genes are given only for firm matches. Clone sizes are given selectively: once, few, many, or a class where the clone is expanded.

clone_size	v_call	j_call	d_call	cdr3_aa	cdr3_nt
NA	TRBV12-3/TRBV12-4	TRBJ1-5	NA	CASNLRESNQPQHF	TGTGCCAGCAACCTCCGAGAAAGCAATCAGCCCCAGCATTTT
few	TRBV20-1	TRBJ2-7	NA	CSARGASGNDYEQYF	TGCAGTGCTAGAGGCGCGTCAGGGAATGATTACGAGCAGTACTTC
many	TRBV7-2	TRBJ2-1	TRBD2	CASSLRGLAGGQQFF	TGTGCCAGCAGCTTAAGGGGGCTAGCGGGAGGACAGCAGTTCTTC
many	TRBV12-3/TRBV12-4	TRBJ1-1	NA	CASSFGGSLSTEAFF	TGTGCCAGCAGTTTTGGGGGGTCGTTGTCGACTGAAGCTTTCTTT
few	TRBV12-3/TRBV12-4	TRBJ2-2	NA	CASSPPRVGGELFF	TGTGCCAGCAGTCCCCCCAGGGTGGGCGGGGAGCTGTTTTTT
many	TRBV20-1	TRBJ2-1	NA	CSASQISAGEQFF	TGCAGTGCTAGCCAAATCTCGGCCGGGGAGCAGTTCTTC
NA	TRBV7-2	TRBJ2-5	NA	CASSLGYGLSETQYF	TGTGCCAGCAGCTTAGGTTACGGACTCTCAGAGACCCAGTACTTC
few	TRBV5-1	TRBJ2-1	NA	CASSFPDLQQFF	TGCGCCAGCAGCTTCCCGGACCTGCAGCAGTTCTTC
few	TRBV7-2	TRBJ2-1	NA	CASSLASAVSYNEQFF	TGTGCCAGCAGCCTAGCTAGCGCCGTCTCCTACAATGAGCAGTTCTTC
NA	TRBV18	TRBJ2-1	NA	CASERRRDMSSYNEQFF	TGTGCCAGCGAACGCCGCCGGGACATGAGCTCCTACAATGAGCAGTTCTTC
few	TRBV28	TRBJ2-3	NA	CASSSPLGGRTSTDTQYF	TGTGCCAGCAGTTCTCCCCTTGGAGGGCGCACTAGCACAGATACGCAGTATTTT
NA	TRBV12-3/TRBV12-4	TRBJ2-1	NA	CASSPLGLALGNEQFF	TGTGCCAGCAGTCCTCTTGGGCTAGCTTTGGGGAATGAGCAGTTCTTC
few	TRBV30	TRBJ1-4	NA	CAWSGPLTELYEKLFF	TGTGCCTGGAGTGGACCCCTAACAGAGCTTTATGAAAAACTGTTTTTT
NA	TRBV6-1	TRBJ1-5	TRBD1	CASRGQGSGQPQHF	TGTGCCAGCAGGGGACAGGGGTCGGGTCAGCCCCAGCATTTT
few	TRBV29-1	TRBJ2-1	TRBD2	CSVDPGTSGYNEQFF	TGCAGCGTTGACCCTGGGACTAGCGGCTACAATGAGCAGTTCTTC
NA	TRBV3-1	TRBJ1-1	TRBD1	CASSQGRGLMNTEAFF	TGTGCCAGCAGCCAAGGTAGGGGGCTGATGAACACTGAAGCTTTCTTT
NA	TRBV11-2	TRBJ2-5	TRBD2	CASSLATTSGRRETQYF	TGTGCCAGCAGCTTAGCTACTACTAGCGGGAGGAGAGAGACCCAGTACTTC
NA	TRBV27	TRBJ2-1	TRBD2	CASSCRLAGRQFF	TGTGCCAGCAGTTGTCGGCTAGCGGGACGGCAGTTCTTC
NA	TRBV12-3/TRBV12-4	TRBJ1-2	NA	CAINPGGIGGYTF	TGTGCCATCAACCCGGGGGGGATCGGCGGCTACACCTTC
NA	TRBV28	TRBJ2-7	TRBD2	CASSAPSGGSYEQYF	TGTGCCAGCAGTGCCCCTAGCGGGGGCTCCTACGAGCAGTACTTC
NA	TRBV14	TRBJ2-7	NA	CASSQAGRLSYEQYF	TGTGCCAGCAGCCAAGCGGGGCGATTGTCCTACGAGCAGTACTTC
few	TRBV11-2	TRBJ1-6	NA	CACSLSRPAGRLYNSPLHF	TGTGCCTGCAGCTTATCACGTCCCGCAGGGCGGCTTTATAATTCACCCCTCCACTTT
NA	TRBV21-1	TRBJ2-2	NA	CASIGLGQGDTGELFF	TGTGCCAGCATTGGTTTGGGACAGGGGGACACCGGGGAGCTGTTTTTT
few	TRBV5-1	TRBJ1-5	NA	CASSLAPRLRPNQPQHF	TGCGCCAGCAGCTTGGCCCCACGACTGAGACCCAATCAGCCCCAGCATTTT
NA	TRBV6-5	TRBJ2-7	NA	CASSYPPGVLAYEQYF	TGTGCCAGCAGCTACCCACCCGGTGTGTTAGCATACGAGCAGTACTTC
NA	TRBV4-1	TRBJ2-4	NA	CASSQVISRRGQNIQYF	TGCGCCAGCAGCCAAGTTATTTCCCGGAGGGGGCAAAACATTCAGTACTTC
NA	TRBV6-5	TRBJ2-7	TRBD1	CASSYRQGAARSALYEQYF	TGTGCCAGCAGTTACAGACAGGGGGCTGCCCGATCTGCTCTCTACGAGCAGTACTTC
NA	TRBV20-1	TRBJ2-1	NA	CSAISEGGYNEQFF	TGCAGTGCTATTAGCGAGGGGGGGTACAATGAGCAGTTCTTC
few	TRBV5-1	TRBJ2-7	NA	CASSLSIGYEQYF	TGCGCCAGCAGCTTGAGCATAGGGTACGAGCAGTACTTC
NA	TRBV12-3/TRBV12-4	TRBJ2-7	TRBD2	CASSPIAGLRGEQYF	TGTGCCAGCAGTCCAATAGCGGGACTCCGTGGGGAGCAGTACTTC
NA	TRBV12-3/TRBV12-4	TRBJ2-1	NA	CASILGGLNNEQFF	TGTGCCAGCATCCTCGGGGGGCTCAACAATGAGCAGTTCTTC
many	TRBV5-1	TRBJ2-1	NA	CASSLMPEGMNEQFF	TGCGCCAGCAGCTTAATGCCCGAGGGTATGAATGAGCAGTTCTTC
few	TRBV20-1	TRBJ2-7	TRBD2	CSANGLAGGSLSYEQYF	TGCAGTGCTAACGGACTAGCGGGAGGTTCGCTCTCCTACGAGCAGTACTTC
NA	TRBV16	TRBJ2-2	TRBD1	CASSLRTGRTGELFF	TGTGCCAGCAGCCTCCGGACAGGGAGGACCGGGGAGCTGTTTTTT
few	TRBV7-2	TRBJ1-1	NA	CASSLALGLEYTEAFF	TGTGCCAGCAGCTTAGCGCTGGGGCTTGAATACACTGAAGCTTTCTTT
few	TRBV12-3/TRBV12-4	TRBJ1-6	NA	CASSLAGVHSPLHF	TGTGCCAGCAGTTTAGCCGGGGTTCATTCACCCCTCCACTTT
NA	TRBV20-1	TRBJ2-7	TRBD1	CSARGDRGYEQYF	TGCAGTGCTAGAGGCGACAGGGGCTACGAGCAGTACTTC
NA	TRBV24-1	TRBJ2-1	NA	CATSEFTGNEQFF	TGTGCCACCAGTGAATTCACAGGGAATGAGCAGTTCTTC
NA	TRBV3-1	TRBJ2-7	NA	CASSHSGEQYF	TGTGCCAGCAGCCACTCCGGGGAGCAGTACTTC
NA	TRBV6-2/TRBV6-3	TRBJ2-1	NA	CASSYTRAYNEQFF	TGTGCCAGCAGTTACACGAGGGCCTACAATGAGCAGTTCTTC
many	TRBV5-1	TRBJ2-7	TRBD1	CASSAGGYEQYF	TGTGCCAGCAGCGCAGGGGGCTACGAGCAGTACTTC
NA	TRBV20-1	TRBJ1-6	NA	CSASDSTYNSPLHF	TGCAGTGCTAGCGACAGTACCTATAATTCACCCCTCCACTTT
NA	TRBV7-8	TRBJ2-1	NA	CASSRDAGRAFF	TGTGCCAGCAGCCGAGACGCGGGGCGGGCGTTCTTC
NA	TRBV7-2	TRBJ1-5	TRBD1	CASSPRQGPQHF	TGTGCCAGCAGCCCGCGACAGGGCCCCCAGCATTTT
NA	TRBV11-2	TRBJ2-3	NA	CASNVGTDTQYF	TGTGCCAGCAATGTGGGCACAGATACGCAGTATTTT
few	TRBV11-2	TRBJ2-5	NA	CASSVARETQYF	TGTGCCAGCAGCGTCGCCAGGGAGACCCAGTACTTC
NA	TRBV29-1	TRBJ2-1	NA	CSVLSGDRAYNEQFF	TGCAGCGTTTTGAGTGGAGACCGAGCCTACAATGAGCAGTTCTTC
few	TRBV28	TRBJ2-3	NA	CASSSGTYQDTQYF	TGTGCCAGCAGTTCCGGGACGTACCAAGATACGCAGTATTTT
NA	TRBV4-3	TRBJ2-1	NA	CASGYPKQFF	TGCGCCAGCGGTTATCCTAAGCAGTTCTTC